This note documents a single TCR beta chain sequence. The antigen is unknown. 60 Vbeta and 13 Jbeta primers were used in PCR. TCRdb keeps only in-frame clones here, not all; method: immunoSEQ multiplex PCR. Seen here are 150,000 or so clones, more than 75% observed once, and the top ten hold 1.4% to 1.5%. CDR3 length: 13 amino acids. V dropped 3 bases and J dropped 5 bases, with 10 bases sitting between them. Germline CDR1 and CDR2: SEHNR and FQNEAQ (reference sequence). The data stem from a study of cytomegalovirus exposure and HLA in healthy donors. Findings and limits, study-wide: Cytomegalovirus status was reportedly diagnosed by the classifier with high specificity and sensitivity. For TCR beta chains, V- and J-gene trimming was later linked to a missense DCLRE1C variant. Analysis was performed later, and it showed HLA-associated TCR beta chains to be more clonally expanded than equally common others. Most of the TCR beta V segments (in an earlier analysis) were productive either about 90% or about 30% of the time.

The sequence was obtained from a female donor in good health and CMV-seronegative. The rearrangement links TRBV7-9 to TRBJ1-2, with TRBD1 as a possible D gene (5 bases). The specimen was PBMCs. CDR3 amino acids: CASSLGQGYGYTF. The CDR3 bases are TGTGCCAGCAGCTTGGGGCAAGGGTATGGCTACACCTTC.